Listed below are T cell receptor beta chains from one sample, sequenced in a study of CD8 T cells in ankylosing spondylitis. TCRdb used MiXCR to reprocess the 5' RACE reads, holding one entry per CDR3 protein. The sample carries 290,000 or so distinct CDR3 sequences, roughly 20% recorded once. Sequencing was carried out using blood, either unsorted or a sorted T cell fraction (not recorded which). The receptors derive from a female donor with ankylosing spondylitis or in good health (not recorded which). The CDR3 runs from the conserved cysteine through the conserved F or W. The D gene is left open where the match is weak. Part of the rows lack a size; the others show once, few, many or a class for expanded clones.

cdr3_length d_call j_call clone_size v_call cdr3_nt cdr3_aa
13 . TRBJ2-3 . TRBV29-1 TGCAGCGTTCAGACAGTATACACAGATACGCAGTATTTT CSVQTVYTDTQYF
14 . TRBJ1-3 many TRBV12-3/TRBV12-4 TGTGCCAGCAGTTTGGCCAGCGTCCGAAACACCATATATTTT CASSLASVRNTIYF
16 TRBD1 TRBJ2-3 . TRBV12-5 TGTGCTAGTGGTGACGGGACAGGGGCTTCCACAGATACGCAGTATTTT CASGDGTGASTDTQYF
13 . TRBJ2-7 few TRBV11-2 TGTGCCAGCAGCTTAGACGGGTTCGACGAGCAGTACTTC CASSLDGFDEQYF
15 TRBD2 TRBJ2-7 . TRBV7-8 TGTGCCAGCAGCTTAGGGAGGCTAGCGGTATACGAGCAGTACTTC CASSLGRLAVYEQYF
17 . TRBJ2-1 . TRBV28 TGTGCCAGCAGTTTGATCGACTTCGCCAACACCTACAATGAGCAGTTCTTC CASSLIDFANTYNEQFF
16 TRBD2 TRBJ2-6 few TRBV20-1 TGCAGTGCTAGGGGGCTAGCGGTCTCTGGGGCCAACGTCCTGACTTTC CSARGLAVSGANVLTF
15 . TRBJ2-2 . TRBV5-1 TGCGCCAGCAGCTTGGGGGAGACCAACACCGGGGAGCTGTTTTTT CASSLGETNTGELFF
15 TRBD1 TRBJ1-5 . TRBV6-2/TRBV6-3 TGTGCCAGCAATCAACAGGGGGGGGGCAATCAGCCCCAGCATTTT CASNQQGGGNQPQHF
13 . TRBJ2-5 many TRBV20-1 TGCAGTGCTAGCTTCCCCGAAGCGGGGACCCAGTACTTC CSASFPEAGTQYF
17 TRBD2 TRBJ2-1 few TRBV4-1 TGCGCCAGCAGCCAAGCCCGAGGGCTAGCGGAGAACAATGAGCAGTTCTTC CASSQARGLAENNEQFF
13 . TRBJ1-4 many TRBV2 TGTGCCAGCAAATCCGGAGACAGACAAAAACTGTTTTTT CASKSGDRQKLFF
13 . TRBJ2-1 . TRBV18 TGTGCCAGCTCACCAGGGGGGGCCAATGAGCAGTTCTTC CASSPGGANEQFF
14 TRBD1 TRBJ1-2 . TRBV20-1 TGCAGTGCTAGAGAGGCGACAGGGCCGATTGGCTACACCTTC CSAREATGPIGYTF
15 TRBD1 TRBJ1-5 . TRBV6-2/TRBV6-3 TGTGCCAGCAGCTCCACAGGGGTGGGCAATCAGCCCCAGCATTTT CASSSTGVGNQPQHF
12 . TRBJ2-7 few TRBV15 TGTGCCACCAGCAGAGCGGGAAACGAGCAGTACTTC CATSRAGNEQYF
9 . TRBJ2-7 . TRBV20-1 TGCACCCCCGCGCGAGAGCAGTACTTC CTPAREQYF
15 . TRBJ1-2 many TRBV5-1 TGCGCCAGCAGCCTAGGACAACCCTCGAACTATGGCTACACCTTC CASSLGQPSNYGYTF
16 TRBD2 TRBJ2-7 few TRBV6-2/TRBV6-3 TGTGCCAGCACCGGACTCGGGACTAGCGGGGGCTACGAGCAGTACTTC CASTGLGTSGGYEQYF
14 TRBD1 TRBJ1-5 . TRBV19 TGTGCCAGTAGTCCGGGACAGAGAACTCAGCCCCAGCATTTT CASSPGQRTQPQHF
13 TRBD1 TRBJ2-1 . TRBV7-2 TGTGCCAGCAGCGCCGACAGGGGAGTGGAGCAGTTCTTC CASSADRGVEQFF
16 TRBD2 TRBJ2-1 few TRBV12-3/TRBV12-4 TGTGCCAGCAGTTTCTATTACGGGAGGGCCTGGGATGAGCAGTTCTTC CASSFYYGRAWDEQFF
11 . TRBJ1-4 many TRBV20-1 TGCAGTGCCCATCTTTCAGGGAAACTGTTTTTT CSAHLSGKLFF
15 TRBD1 TRBJ2-7 few TRBV7-8 TGTGCCAGCAGCTTCGGACAGGGGGAGATCTACGAGCAGTACTTC CASSFGQGEIYEQYF
13 . TRBJ2-1 many TRBV20-1 TGCAGTGCTACCGGGGTTTCCTACAATGAGCAGTTCTTC CSATGVSYNEQFF
14 . TRBJ2-1 . TRBV6-5 TGTGCCAGCAGTTACTCGTACTCCAGCAATGAGCAGTTCTTC CASSYSYSSNEQFF
15 . TRBJ1-3 . TRBV7-2 TGTGCCAGCATGTCGAAGGTGGGGGGAGGAAACACCATATATTTT CASMSKVGGGNTIYF
15 TRBD1 TRBJ1-2 many TRBV7-2 TGTGCCAGCAGCTTAGCGCGGGACAGGGCCTATGGCTACACCTTC CASSLARDRAYGYTF
17 TRBD2 TRBJ2-3 . TRBV11-2 TGTGCCAGCAGCTTAGTGGGCGGGAGCCCTACAGGAGATACGCAGTATTTT CASSLVGGSPTGDTQYF
17 . TRBJ1-3 . TRBV4-1 TGCGCCAGCAGCCAAGATGCTGGGCCAACTAGTGGAAACACCATATATTTT CASSQDAGPTSGNTIYF
15 . TRBJ1-5 few TRBV2 TGTGCCAGCAGGTCTGGCCGACAGACCAATCAGCCCCAGCATTTT CASRSGRQTNQPQHF
15 . TRBJ2-5 . TRBV11-2 TGTGCCAGCAGCCATAGGGCGGTAATCCAAGAGACCCAGTACTTC CASSHRAVIQETQYF
15 TRBD1 TRBJ2-1 few TRBV5-1 TGCGCCAGCAGGCCCGGGACAGGGGACCACAATGAGCAGTTCTTC CASRPGTGDHNEQFF
13 . TRBJ2-5 . TRBV7-8 TGTGCCAGCAGCTTGGAGTTGGAAGAGACCCAGTACTTC CASSLELEETQYF
16 TRBD2 TRBJ2-1 many TRBV20-1 TGCAGTGCTAATCCGACTACTAGCGGAGCAAACAATGAGCAGTTCTTC CSANPTTSGANNEQFF
17 . TRBJ1-3 . TRBV12-3/TRBV12-4 TGTGCCAGCAGTTTATGGAACAGGCTCGGGTCTGGAAACACCATATATTTT CASSLWNRLGSGNTIYF
14 . TRBJ2-7 once TRBV11-2 TGTGCCAGCAGTTTCGCGGGACCCCCTGGCGAGCAGTACTTC CASSFAGPPGEQYF
15 TRBD2 TRBJ2-2 many TRBV13 TGTGCCAGCAGCTTCGGGACTAGGGGAACCGGGGAGCTGTTTTTT CASSFGTRGTGELFF
15 TRBD1 TRBJ1-4 many TRBV12-3/TRBV12-4 TGTGCCAGCAGTTCTCGGGAGGGGGCGTATGAAAAACTGTTTTTT CASSSREGAYEKLFF
15 . TRBJ2-7 many TRBV20-1 TGCAGTGCTCCGAGGGCGGACTTTTCCTCCTACGAGCAGTACTTC CSAPRADFSSYEQYF
13 . TRBJ2-1 many TRBV20-1 TGCAGTGCTACCCCCGGACGGAACAATGAGCAGTTCTTC CSATPGRNNEQFF